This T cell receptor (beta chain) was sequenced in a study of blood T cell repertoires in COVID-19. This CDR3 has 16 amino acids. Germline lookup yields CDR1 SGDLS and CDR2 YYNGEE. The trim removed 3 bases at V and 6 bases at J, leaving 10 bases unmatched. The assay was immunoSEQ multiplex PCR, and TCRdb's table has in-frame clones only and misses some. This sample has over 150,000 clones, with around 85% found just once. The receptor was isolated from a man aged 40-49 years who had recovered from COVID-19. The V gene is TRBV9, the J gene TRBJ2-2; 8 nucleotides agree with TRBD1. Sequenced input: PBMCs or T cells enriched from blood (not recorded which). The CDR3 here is CASSAFGQGGSGELFF. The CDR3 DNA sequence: TGTGCCAGCAGCGCTTTCGGACAGGGAGGTTCCGGGGAGCTGTTTTTT.